Each of the 15 T cell receptor beta chains below was sequenced from the same sample in a study of shared clonotypes between healthy human individuals. Data came from immunoSEQ multiplex PCR; TCRdb stores just in-frame clones and leaves some out. The sample has 2 million to 2.5 million clones, 93% seen once. Sequencing used naive CD4+ T cells from PBMCs. The sample's subset: CD45RA+ positively selected. These receptors were collected from a man younger than 35 in good health. Some clones in this sample may be carry-over from other donors' samples.

V usage is TRBV5-1 and J usage is TRBJ2-1, with 9 nucleotides matching TRBD2. V shed 2 bases and J 6 bases; nucleotides not matched to a gene: 6. This CDR3 is 15 amino acids long. CDR1 is SGHRS and CDR2 is YFSETQ in the germline V gene. The CDR3 nucleotides read TGCGCCAGCAGCTTTCCTAGCGGGGAACGCAATGAGCAGTTCTTC. Its protein is CASSFPSGERNEQFF.

The V and J genes are TRBV15 and TRBJ2-1; D is ambiguous. This CDR3 spans 12 amino acids. Germline V lookup: CDR1 LNHNV, CDR2 YYDKDF (reference sequence). The V end was cut by 1 base, the J end by 7 bases, with 5 bases between. CDR3: CATSRVLNEQFF. CDR3 DNA: TGTGCCACCAGCAGAGTATTAAATGAGCAGTTCTTC.

This chain connects TRBV29-1 to TRBJ2-1; no definite D call. Germline lookup yields CDR1 SQVTM and CDR2 ANQGSEA. The CDR3 covers 13 residues. Trimming left V 0 bases short and J 5 bases short, with 8 bases between. CDR3 bases: TGCAGCGTTGAAGATCTCCGGCACAATGAGCAGTTCTTC. Translated, it gives CSVEDLRHNEQFF.

The genes are TRBV5-6 and TRBJ1-2; D is possibly TRBD1 (5 bases). Germline CDR1 and CDR2: SGHDT and YYEEEE. The ends were cut back, 0 bases at V and 8 bases at J, with 11 bases in the middle. This CDR3 has 13 amino acids. CDR3 region: CASSLGRAKGYTF. In DNA form, the CDR3 reads TGTGCCAGCAGCTTGGGCAGGGCAAAGGGCTACACCTTC.

This clone was recorded once. The V and J genes are TRBV28 and TRBJ1-4; TRBD1 agrees at 12 bases. The CDR3 has 16 amino acids. The germline V gene encodes CDR1 MDHEN and CDR2 SYDVKM. V trimming: 4 bases; J trimming: 8 bases; junction bases outside the gene matches: 8. The CDR3 loop reads CASSSPGQGAREKLFF. The DNA of the CDR3 is TGTGCCAGCAGTTCCCCGGGACAGGGGGCGAGGGAAAAACTGTTTTTT.

V and J are TRBV5-6 and TRBJ2-7; 7 bases fit TRBD1. This CDR3 is 15 amino acids long. With V trimmed by 4 bases and J by 5 bases, 12 bases remained unmatched. CDR1 is SGHDT, CDR2 YYEEEE, per germline. The chain's CDR3 is CASSALVRQGDEQYF. As DNA, the CDR3 is TGTGCCAGCAGCGCTCTTGTGAGACAGGGCGACGAGCAGTACTTC. The full variable domain, with the rest looked up from reference TRBV5-6 and TRBJ2-7, is DAGVTQSPTHLIKTRGQQVTLRCSPKSGHDTVSWYQQALGQGPQFIFQYYEEEERQRGNFPDRFSGHQFPNYSSELNVNALLLGDSALYLCASSALVRQGDEQYFGPGTRLTVT.

In its sample, this clone was seen a few times. J is TRBJ2-2 and V is TRBV7-3, with D unclear. The CDR3 spans 13 residues. V gave up 3 bases and J gave up 2 bases, with 4 bases separating them. CDR1 and CDR2 from the germline V gene are SGHTA and FQGTGA. Written as DNA, the CDR3 is TGTGCCAGCAGCTTTGACAACACCGGGGAGCTGTTTTTT. The encoded protein is CASSFDNTGELFF.

The chain has TRBV29-1 and TRBJ2-7; 10 positions match TRBD2. Germline V gene sequence: CDR1 SQVTM, CDR2 ANQGSEA. The CDR3 covers 15 residues. Trimming cost V 3 bases and J 9 bases; bases outside gene matches: 14. For the CDR3, the DNA is TGCAGCGTTGATGTTGTGGTAGCGGGAGGCAGGGGGCAGTACTTC. Its translation: CSVDVVVAGGRGQYF.

The gene calls are TRBV7-7 and TRBJ2-3; no definite D call. The CDR3 runs 14 residues. The V gene lost 4 bases and the J gene lost 4 bases, with 12 bases spanning the gap. Germline CDR1 SSHAT, CDR2 FNYEAQ (reference sequence). In nucleotides, the CDR3 is TGTGCCAGCAGCTCCCACGGAACGGCAGATACGCAGTATTTT. Its translation is CASSSHGTADTQYF.

The chain recombines TRBV7-2 with TRBJ2-1; 13 bases align to TRBD2. The CDR3 consists of 18 residues. Germline V CDR1 and CDR2: SGHTA, FQGNSA. V trimming: 3 bases; J trimming: 2 bases; junction bases outside the gene matches: 7. The CDR3 spells CASSFRTSGSGTYNEQFF. The DNA of the CDR3 is TGTGCCAGCAGCTTTCGGACTAGCGGGAGTGGCACCTACAATGAGCAGTTCTTC.

The chain joins TRBV2 to TRBJ1-4; D gene unclear. The CDR3 has 16 amino acids. CDR1 is SNHLY, CDR2 FYNNEI, per germline. V shed 6 bases and J shed 5 bases, with 19 bases lying between them. CDR3 region: CASSFERGSLNEKLFF. The CDR3 DNA reads as TGTGCCAGCAGCTTTGAACGGGGATCCCTAAATGAAAAACTGTTTTTT.

The chain joins TRBV19 to TRBJ2-5, with TRBD2 matching over 7 bases. Germline V gene lookup returns CDR1 LNHDA and CDR2 SQIVND (reference sequence). V gave up 3 bases and J gave up 5 bases; unmatched junction bases: 6. This CDR3 is 14 amino acids long. CDR3 protein: CASSIVLAVETQYF. The CDR3, as DNA: TGTGCCAGTAGTATTGTTCTAGCGGTGGAGACCCAGTACTTC.

The rearrangement joins TRBV7-3 to TRBJ2-7, with D unresolved. V lost 1 base and J 2 bases, leaving 9 bases between the germline ends. There are 14 residues in the CDR3. Germline V gives CDR1 SGHTA, CDR2 FQGTGA. DNA of the CDR3: TGTGCCAGCAGCTTAAACTCCCGTCCCTACGAGCAGTACTTC. Protein: CASSLNSRPYEQYF. Based on the CDR3 plus reference TRBV7-3 and TRBJ2-7, the full variable domain is GAGVSQTPSNKVTEKGKYVELRCDPISGHTALYWYRQSLGQGPEFLIYFQGTGAADDSGLPNDRFFAVRPEGSVSTLKIQRTERGDSAVYLCASSLNSRPYEQYFGPGTRLTVT.

The chain links TRBV5-1 to TRBJ1-3; D call uncertain. Germline assignment: CDR1 SGHRS and CDR2 YFSETQ. There are 18 residues in the CDR3. The V end lost 4 bases, the J end lost 0 bases, and 20 bases lay between the germline ends. CDR3 coding DNA: TGCGCCAGCAGCCAGGAGCCACACGGACTTAGCTCTGGAAACACCATATATTTT. This translates into CASSQEPHGLSSGNTIYF. Using reference TRBV5-1 and TRBJ1-3 for the parts outside the CDR3, the full variable domain is KAGVTQTPRYLIKTRGQQVTLSCSPISGHRSVSWYQQTPGQGLQFLFEYFSETQRNKGNFPGRFSGRQFSNSRSEMNVSTLELGDSALYLCASSQEPHGLSSGNTIYFGEGSWLTVV.

The chain employs TRBV18 and TRBJ2-1; the D is unclear. Germline assignment: CDR1 KGHSH and CDR2 LQKENI. This CDR3 has 13 amino acids. V lost 1 base, J lost 8 bases, and 9 bases lay in between. DNA of the CDR3: TGTGCCAGCTCACCACTAGGTGCGGATGAGCAGTTCTTC. Protein sequence: CASSPLGADEQFF.